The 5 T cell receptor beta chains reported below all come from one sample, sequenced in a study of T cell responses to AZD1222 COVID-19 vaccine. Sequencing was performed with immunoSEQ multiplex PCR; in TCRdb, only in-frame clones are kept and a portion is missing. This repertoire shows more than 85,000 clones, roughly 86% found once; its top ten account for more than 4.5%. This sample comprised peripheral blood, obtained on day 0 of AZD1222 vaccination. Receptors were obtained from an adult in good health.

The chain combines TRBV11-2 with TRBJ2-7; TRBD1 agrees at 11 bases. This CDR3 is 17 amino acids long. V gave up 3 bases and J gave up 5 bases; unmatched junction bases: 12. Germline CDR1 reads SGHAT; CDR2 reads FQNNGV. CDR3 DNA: TGTGCCAGCAGCTTGCTATTCCGGGACAGGGGGTCCCACGAGCAGTACTTC. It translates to CASSLLFRDRGSHEQYF.

CDR3 coding DNA: TGTGCCAGCAGCTTATTGGGACAGGGCTACAATGAGCAGTTCTTC. This encodes CASSLLGQGYNEQFF. The chain carries TRBV7-3 and TRBJ2-1, with 9 bases matching TRBD1. The V segment lost 2 bases and the J segment 3 bases; nucleotides outside the gene matches: 2. In germline, CDR1 is SGHTA, CDR2 FQGTGA. The CDR3 is 15 residues long. Full variable domain (rest looked up from reference TRBV7-3 and TRBJ2-1): GAGVSQTPSNKVTEKGKYVELRCDPISGHTALYWYRQSLGQGPEFLIYFQGTGAADDSGLPNDRFFAVRPEGSVSTLKIQRTERGDSAVYLCASSLLGQGYNEQFFGPGTRLTVL.

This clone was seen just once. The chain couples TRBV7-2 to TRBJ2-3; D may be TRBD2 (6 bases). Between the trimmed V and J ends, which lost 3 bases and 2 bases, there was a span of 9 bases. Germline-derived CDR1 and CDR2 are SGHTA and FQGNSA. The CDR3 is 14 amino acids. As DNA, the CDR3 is TGTGCCAGCAGCTTTGCGGGAACCACAGATACGCAGTATTTT. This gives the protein CASSFAGTTDTQYF.

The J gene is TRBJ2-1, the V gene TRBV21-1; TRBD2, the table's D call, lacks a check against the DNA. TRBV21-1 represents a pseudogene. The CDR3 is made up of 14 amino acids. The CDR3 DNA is TGTGCCAGCAGCAAAAGAGCCCCCAACAATGAGCAGTTCTTC. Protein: CASSKRAPNNEQFF.

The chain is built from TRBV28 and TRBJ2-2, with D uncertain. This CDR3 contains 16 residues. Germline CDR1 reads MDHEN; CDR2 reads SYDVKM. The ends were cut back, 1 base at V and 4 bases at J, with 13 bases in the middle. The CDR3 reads CASSLLGHQRTGELFF. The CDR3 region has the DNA TGTGCCAGCAGTTTATTAGGCCACCAACGCACCGGGGAGCTGTTTTTT.